The sequence of this TCR beta chain was determined in a study of cytomegalovirus exposure and HLA in healthy donors (dated by TCRdb to 2016 to 2017). In the study overall: In an earlier analysis of 587 of the donors, about 260 Gb of sequence data and 117 million unique TCR beta sequences from about 179 million T cells were reported. Every discovery cohort repertoire had been produced on one sequencing platform. A later genetic analysis took genome-wide SNP genotypes for 398 of the 666 donors and used that subset as a discovery cohort. An early release covering roughly 600 HLA-typed donors comprised about 320 gigabases of sequencing data and around 86 million unique TCR sequences. To predict cytomegalovirus infection status, the study brought together high-throughput TCR immunosequencing, statistical association of individual TCRs with disease status, and machine learning. In the later analysis, no new phenotypic data were used to find candidate immune exposures; instead, reliance was placed on TCR beta sequences and their occurrence across donors. A later analysis re-analyzed previously published TCR beta repertoires from about 730 donors and added high-resolution HLA genotyping to study TCR occurrence patterns. Of the 300 to 450 genotyped donors, more than 75% were placed in the genetic ancestry cluster associated with self-reported Caucasian donors. Donor age, sex, ethnicity and CMV serostatus were collected together with the repertoire data. About 5 DR-DQ haplotypes were handled as single units for association and clustering, since linkage in the cohort was strong. The study profiled the T cell repertoires of fewer than 850 subjects by immunosequencing and related them to cytomegalovirus serostatus. On average, about 200,000 unique TCR beta nucleotide sequences were sequenced per donor among 398 genotyped donors of the cohort, with roughly 18% of those sequences being non-productive. The study aimed to test whether signatures of past pathogen exposure could be identified by cataloging public T cell receptors. An earlier analysis of about 600 of the donors used high-throughput TCR beta sequencing to judge whether each TCR beta V gene segment behaved as functional or pseudogenic. Besides the first cohort of under 700 subjects, a separate validation cohort made up of 95 to 150 different subjects was used. Class I and class II HLA loci were covered by the typing at four-digit resolution. Typing coverage differed by locus: A, B, C, DRB1 and DQB1 were typed in roughly 620-630 donors, DQA1 in approximately 520, DPA1 in over 600, and DPB1 in 450 to 490. Study-wide findings and limitations: At a false discovery rate of 0.05, a later analysis linked 15,000 to 20,000 TCR beta sequences to specific HLA alleles. Because the 87-base-pair reads could not distinguish some IMGT-functional V segments, including TRBV6-2 and TRBV6-3, those segments were excluded. In an earlier analysis of fewer than 700 of the donors, most TCR beta V segments appeared in productive rearrangements about 87% or about 30% of the time, broadly matching IMGT annotations. In this cohort, only TCR beta chains were sequenced, and detectable features were limited by the absence of alpha or paired-chain data. The earlier analysis of about 600 of the donors excluded seventeen rarely observed V segments, including chromosome 9 orphons, because counts were too low. Correlated functional status among segregating V segments might be attributable to linkage disequilibrium, but an unknown experimental factor could not be ruled out. Several of the top co-occurrence clusters appeared to be linked to parvovirus B19, influenza, CMV and Epstein-Barr virus, according to a later analysis. Presence/absence analyses assumed roughly uniform sequencing depth across donors, an assumption that may not hold. The classifier was reported to diagnose cytomegalovirus status with high specificity and sensitivity in both the original and validation cohorts. A few of the identified cytomegalovirus-associated TCR beta chains were confirmed in vitro to be specific for cytomegalovirus antigens. For the cohort, immune exposure information was limited to CMV serostatus. A further reported finding was that TCR beta sequences accurately predicted the HLA-A and HLA-B alleles for most subjects in the first cohort. Because some donors lacked HLA typing at each locus, the association tests relied only on the typed subset. A group of highly shared sequence variants was considered likely to be a technical artifact of the sequencing pipeline. In a later genetic analysis, fewer N-insertions in productive TCRs were reported among donors in an Asian-associated ancestry cluster than the roughly 700-donor mean. In a later analysis, HLA-associated TCR beta chains showed more clonal expansion and lower generation probabilities than non-associated chains that were equally common. In a later analysis, the rate of TCR association differed among HLA loci, with DRB1 alleles having the most associated TCRs and HLA-C alleles having the fewest. According to the authors, the approach could potentially be generalized to other disease states and immunological phenotypes. When HLA alleles, especially DR and DQ, strongly co-occurred, attributing TCR associations to individual alleles was difficult. The study gave a list of 150 to 200 TCR beta chains associated with cytomegalovirus. In a later analysis, most CMV-associated TCR beta chains were found to appear HLA-restricted, with HLA associations seemingly driven largely by CMV exposure. Most TCR sequences were observed very rarely across donors, whereas some public TCRs were present in many individuals. V-gene and J-gene trimming of TCR beta chains was associated with a missense DCLRE1C variant in a later genetic analysis, and the association was replicated in an independent cohort.

In the case of this clone: Its antigen specificity is not known. No base qualities exist here, and no much larger clone lies one base off it.

The cohort was made up of several hundred healthy bone marrow donors. At the time of sampling, every cohort member was nominally healthy, though immune exposures that went unrecorded were likely present. The donor tested CMV seronegative, placing the donor among the 350 or so seronegative members of the cohort. Every donor gave a peripheral blood sample, and the peripheral blood mononuclear cells from that sample were used for TCR beta sequencing. Genomic DNA extraction from the blood cell samples was performed with the Qiagen DNeasy Blood Extraction Kit. Libraries were made using the immunoSEQ multiplex PCR assay. For the multiplex PCR, a mixture combining 60 forward primers for TCR Vbeta segments and 13 reverse primers for TCR Jbeta segments was used. The CDR3 region of rearranged TCR beta genes was amplified from genomic DNA by a multiplex PCR assay. On the Illumina HiSeq System, the amplified TCR beta libraries were sequenced as 87-base-pair reads. In the authors' own workflow: A later analysis counted tens of millions of unique TCR beta chains across the 550 to 700 repertoires, and about 10 million of these chains were shared by at least two donors. Raw reads were error-corrected and collapsed into unique sequences by a nearest-neighbor algorithm in which closely related sequences were merged to remove PCR and sequencing errors. V, D and J gene segments were assigned by aligning CDR3 sequences to IMGT reference sequences. For a sequence to be retained, a match of at least six nucleotides to both a V gene segment and a J gene segment was required. A rearrangement was called productive if the CDR3 had no stop codons and remained in frame with V and J, and every other rearrangement was called non-productive. CDR3 was defined according to IMGT convention as the region running from the second conserved V-encoded cysteine to the conserved J-encoded phenylalanine. Sequences without an unambiguous match to a single V gene segment were excluded from the earlier analysis of over 500 of the donors. In an earlier analysis of some 590 of the donors, a V segment was called functional when productive rearrangements were above 56.7%, and segregating when the standard deviation between donors exceeded 5%. To diagnose cytomegalovirus status from the catalog of TCR beta chain sequences, a statistical classification framework was built. V and J gene assignment, in a later analysis, came from comparing TCR nucleotide sequences with IMGT/GENE-DB human TR gene sequences. Using the TCRdist pipeline, a later analysis assigned CDR3 sequences along with most-parsimonious VDJ recombination scenarios. In a later analysis, every TCR beta chain was defined by the combination of its CDR3 amino acid sequence and its V-gene family, and reads without a unique V-gene family were dropped. A later analysis removed several hundred highly shared, low-generation-probability nucleotide sequences to deal with suspected cross-contamination and a sequencing artifact. A later analysis calculated a clonal expansion index for each public chain from normalized within-repertoire ranks of inferred template counts. Generation probabilities in a later analysis came from a VDJ recombination model fitted to out-of-frame rearrangements, and those results were checked against IGoR. A later analysis scored TCR-TCR, TCR-HLA and TCR-CMV co-occurrence with hypergeometric tests, applying a repertoire-size bias correction to TCR pairs. In a later analysis, false discovery rates were estimated by permuting HLA or CMV assignments 20 times. A later analysis grouped co-occurring TCRs with DBSCAN, adding TCRdist sequence similarity when clustering within HLA-allele-positive subsets. Repertoires with fewer than 30,000 or more than 120,000 public chains were left out of co-occurrence clustering, as were a handful of repertoires with anomalous nucleotide sharing. The table was pulled from immuneACCESS by TCRdb, which kept in-frame rearrangements only. Such tables lose some clones; where checked, under half of the loss comes from unresolved V genes, and the rest has no known cause. V, J and clone size derive from that table, while D and trimming were established from the DNA sequence. Recorded for this sample are some 140,000 clones; roughly 80% of them occurred a single time. The ten largest account for approximately 2.8% of the sample.

Per the germline V gene, LGHNA is the CDR1 and YNFKEQ is the CDR2. Counted from cysteine to phenylalanine, this CDR3 has 15 amino acids. Of all the DNA, just the CDR3 is kept, 45 bases in frame from base 1. V and J are truncated by 3 bases and 0 bases respectively, leaving an intervening sequence of 9 bases. The chain links TRBV4-2 with TRBJ2-1; the D gene lacks a confident call. This clonotype originated in a female donor in good health and CMV-seronegative. Source material: PBMCs. In nucleotides, the sequence is TGTGCCAGCAGCCAGGCCCCGGGCTCCTACAATGAGCAGTTCTTC. Its protein is CASSQAPGSYNEQFF.